This T cell receptor (beta chain) emerged from a study of T cells after yellow fever vaccination. The study made its TCR cDNA through 5'RACE template switching. That step introduced a universal primer site along with UMIs. TCRdb passed the 5' RACE reads through MiXCR, listing each CDR3 protein once. This table has 620,000 or so distinct CDR3 sequences, around 16% appearing once. The CDR3 has 12 amino acids. Germline V gives CDR1 SGHTA, CDR2 FQGNSA. V was trimmed by 6 bases and J by 7 bases, leaving 13 bases between them. This clonotype was seen more than once but under ten times. Antigen: not known. Findings of the study overall: Weaker overall, the secondary response nonetheless peaked faster (day 5 versus 15). Contaminants from the bulk population, in the form of abundant clonotypes, could be found in FACS-sorted repertoires.

The genes are TRBV7-2 and TRBJ2-7; weak D call: TRBD1 (5 bases). This TCR was sampled from a man between 18 and 29 years old who received the YFV17D yellow fever vaccine. The source was PBMCs, collected more than 4 days after the first yellow fever vaccination. The chain's CDR3 is CASRQDTVEQYF. In DNA form, the CDR3 reads TGTGCCAGCAGACAGGACACCGTGGAGCAGTACTTC.